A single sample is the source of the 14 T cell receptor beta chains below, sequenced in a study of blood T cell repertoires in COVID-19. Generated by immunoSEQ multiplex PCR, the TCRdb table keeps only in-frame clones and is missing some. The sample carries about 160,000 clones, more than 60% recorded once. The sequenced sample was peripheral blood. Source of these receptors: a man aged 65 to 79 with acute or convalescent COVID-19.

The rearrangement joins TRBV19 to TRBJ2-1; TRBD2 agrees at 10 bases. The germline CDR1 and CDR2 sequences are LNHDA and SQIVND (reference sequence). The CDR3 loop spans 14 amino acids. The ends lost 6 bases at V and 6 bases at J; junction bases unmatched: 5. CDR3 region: CASRGVAGGNEQFF. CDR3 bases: TGTGCCAGTAGGGGTGTAGCGGGGGGCAATGAGCAGTTCTTC.

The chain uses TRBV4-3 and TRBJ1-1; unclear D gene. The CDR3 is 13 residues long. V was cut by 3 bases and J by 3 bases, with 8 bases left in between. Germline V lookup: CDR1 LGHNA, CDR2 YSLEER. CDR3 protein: CASSQETDTEAFF. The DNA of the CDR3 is TGCGCCAGCAGCCAGGAGACGGACACTGAAGCTTTCTTT.

CDR3 region: CASKNGGRANEKLFF. In DNA, the CDR3 is TGTGCCAGCAAGAACGGGGGGCGAGCCAATGAAAAACTGTTTTTT. The chain joins TRBV28 to TRBJ1-4, with D maybe TRBD1 (6 bases). Germline V lookup: CDR1 MDHEN, CDR2 SYDVKM. V dropped 7 bases and J dropped 5 bases, with 17 bases sitting between them. The CDR3 contains 15 residues.

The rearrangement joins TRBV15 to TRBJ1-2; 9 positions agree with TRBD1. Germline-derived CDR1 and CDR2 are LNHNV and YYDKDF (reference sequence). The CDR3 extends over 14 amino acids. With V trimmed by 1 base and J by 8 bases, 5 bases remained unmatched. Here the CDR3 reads CATSRGQGDEGYTF. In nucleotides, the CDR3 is TGTGCCACCAGCAGAGGACAGGGGGATGAGGGCTACACCTTC.

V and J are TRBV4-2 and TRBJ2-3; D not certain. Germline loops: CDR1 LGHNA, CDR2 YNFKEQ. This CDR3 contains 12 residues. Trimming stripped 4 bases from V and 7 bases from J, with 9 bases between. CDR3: CASSLSRNTQYF. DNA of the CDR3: TGTGCCAGCAGCCTGTCGCGTAATACGCAGTATTTT.

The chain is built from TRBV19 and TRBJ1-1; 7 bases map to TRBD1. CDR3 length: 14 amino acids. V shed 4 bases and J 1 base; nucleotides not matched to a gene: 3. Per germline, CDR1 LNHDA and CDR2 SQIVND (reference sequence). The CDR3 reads CASSSRGRNTEAFF. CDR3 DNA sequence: TGTGCCAGTAGTAGCAGGGGGAGGAACACTGAAGCTTTCTTT.

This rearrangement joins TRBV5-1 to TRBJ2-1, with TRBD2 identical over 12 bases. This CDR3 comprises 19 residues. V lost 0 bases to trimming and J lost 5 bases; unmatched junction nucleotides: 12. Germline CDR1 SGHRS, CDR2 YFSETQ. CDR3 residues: CASSLVPVMTSGGNNEQFF. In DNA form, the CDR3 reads TGCGCCAGCAGCTTGGTGCCGGTTATGACTAGCGGGGGCAACAATGAGCAGTTCTTC.

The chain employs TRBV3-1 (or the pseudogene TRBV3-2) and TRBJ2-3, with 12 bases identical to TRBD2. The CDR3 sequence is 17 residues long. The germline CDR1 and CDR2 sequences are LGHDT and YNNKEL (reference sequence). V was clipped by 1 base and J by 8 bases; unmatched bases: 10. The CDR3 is CASSQVPSGGAGGTQYF. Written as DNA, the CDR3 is TGTGCCAGCAGCCAAGTTCCTAGCGGGGGGGCAGGCGGTACGCAGTATTTT.

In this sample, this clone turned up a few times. As DNA, the CDR3 is TGCGCCAGCAGCTTGGTCGGACAGTCCTTAGATACGCAGTATTTT. It specifies CASSLVGQSLDTQYF. The gene calls are TRBV5-1 and TRBJ2-3, with D tentatively TRBD1 (6 bases). Germline assignment: CDR1 SGHRS and CDR2 YFSETQ. Deletions cut 0 bases from V and 5 bases from J, with 13 bases between. The CDR3 spans 15 residues.

The CDR3 bases are TGTGCCAGTATTACAGGGGGCGGGCAGGGGACTGAAGCTTTCTTT. It yields the protein CASITGGGQGTEAFF. The V and J genes are TRBV19 and TRBJ1-1; TRBD1 matches at 9 bases. Germline CDR1 reads LNHDA; CDR2 reads SQIVND (reference sequence). The CDR3 length is 15 residues. V lost 7 bases and J lost 5; bases outside the gene matches: 11.

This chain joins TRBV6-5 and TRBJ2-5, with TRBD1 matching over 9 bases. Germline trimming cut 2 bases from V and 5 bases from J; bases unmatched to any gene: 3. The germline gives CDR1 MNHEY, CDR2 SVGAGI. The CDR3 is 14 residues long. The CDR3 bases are TGTGCCAGCAGTTACGCGGACAGGGGTGAGACCCAGTACTTC. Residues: CASSYADRGETQYF.

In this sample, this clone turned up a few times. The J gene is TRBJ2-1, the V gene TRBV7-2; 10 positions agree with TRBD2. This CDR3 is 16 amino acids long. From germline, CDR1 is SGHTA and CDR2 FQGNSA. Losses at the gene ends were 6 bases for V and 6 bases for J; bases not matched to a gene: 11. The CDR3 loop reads CASSYSGRTKSNEQFF. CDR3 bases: TGTGCCAGCAGTTATAGCGGGAGGACCAAGAGCAATGAGCAGTTCTTC.

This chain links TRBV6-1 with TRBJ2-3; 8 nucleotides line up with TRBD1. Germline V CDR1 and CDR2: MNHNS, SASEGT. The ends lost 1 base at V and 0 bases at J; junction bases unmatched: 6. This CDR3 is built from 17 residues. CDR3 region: CASSEEGQGTSTDTQYF. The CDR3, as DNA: TGTGCCAGCAGTGAAGAAGGACAGGGAACTAGCACAGATACGCAGTATTTT.

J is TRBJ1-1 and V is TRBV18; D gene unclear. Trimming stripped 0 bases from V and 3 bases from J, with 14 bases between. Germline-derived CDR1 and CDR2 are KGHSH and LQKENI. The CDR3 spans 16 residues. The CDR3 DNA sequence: TGTGCCAGCTCACCACCGTCGACGCGGAGGGACACTGAAGCTTTCTTT. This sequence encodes CASSPPSTRRDTEAFF.